The 30 T cell receptor beta chains presented below share a single source sample, sequenced in a study of T-cell memory formation after mild COVID-19. In TCRdb, the 5' RACE reads were re-called with MiXCR into one record per CDR3 protein. Among 200,000 to 250,000 distinct CDR3 sequences listed, around a tenth were seen once. The sample consisted of PBMCs or a T cell subset sorted from them (not recorded which). The receptors derive from a man younger than 35 who had mild COVID-19 (a few samples of this study predate the infection). Cell type and time point are not known.

CDR3 DNA: TGTGCCAGCAGCTTTGGGGGACAGGGATTCACTGAAGCTTTCTTT. Protein sequence: CASSFGGQGFTEAFF. The chain carries TRBV7-2 and TRBJ1-1, with 9 bases that match TRBD1. V trimming: 3 bases; J trimming: 4 bases; junction bases outside the gene matches: 6. CDR1 is SGHTA, CDR2 FQGNSA, per germline. The CDR3 has 15 residues.

The chain employs TRBV5-1 and TRBJ2-5, with unresolved D. V gave up 0 bases and J gave up 2 bases, with 11 bases separating them. The CDR3 is 15 residues long. CDR1 SGHRS and CDR2 YFSETQ come from the germline V gene. The CDR3 here is CASSLVPDIQETQYF. CDR3 DNA sequence: TGCGCCAGCAGCTTGGTTCCAGACATACAAGAGACCCAGTACTTC.

V and J are TRBV18 and TRBJ1-2, with 7 bases lining up with TRBD1. The V gene's germline CDR1 is KGHSH and CDR2 LQKENI. This CDR3 contains 16 residues. V was clipped by 5 bases and J by 4 bases; unmatched bases: 13. This chain's CDR3 is CASSRVRDSVTYGYTF. CDR3 nucleotides: TGTGCCAGCTCAAGAGTACGGGACAGCGTAACCTATGGCTACACCTTC.

This rearrangement joins TRBV20-1 to TRBJ2-3; 7 bases line up with TRBD1. The CDR3 spans 14 residues. Germline trimming cut 5 bases from V and 8 bases from J; bases unmatched to any gene: 13. From germline, CDR1 is DFQATT and CDR2 SNEGSKA (reference sequence). CDR3 loop: CSAVQGWRGGTQYF. The CDR3 coding sequence is TGCAGTGCTGTACAGGGGTGGCGAGGGGGTACGCAGTATTTT.

In its sample, this clonotype was seen a few times. The rearrangement uses TRBV24-1 and TRBJ2-3; unclear D gene. The CDR3 is 13 residues long. V lost 3 bases and J 6 bases, leaving 9 bases between the germline ends. The germline V gene has CDR1 KGHDR and CDR2 SFDVKD. Here the CDR3 reads CATSDTPEDTQYF. In nucleotides, the CDR3 is TGTGCCACCAGTGATACACCTGAGGATACGCAGTATTTT.

V is TRBV12-3 or TRBV12-4 and J is TRBJ1-2, with D hard to call. The CDR3 contains 13 residues. V shed 3 bases and J shed 4 bases, with 9 bases lying between them. CDR3 bases: TGTGCCAGCAGTTTCGAGGCCAGCTATGGCTACACCTTC. It translates to CASSFEASYGYTF.

The table lists this clonotype with a few counts. The chain uses TRBV7-8 and TRBJ2-1; no reliable D call. The V and J ends lost 0 bases and 5 bases respectively, with 8 bases between them. This CDR3 has 14 amino acids. Germline assignment: CDR1 SGHVS and CDR2 FQNEAQ. The CDR3 DNA reads TGTGCCAGCAGCTTAGCAGTCTCACACAATGAGCAGTTCTTC. Amino acids: CASSLAVSHNEQFF. Looking up the rest from reference TRBV7-8 and TRBJ2-1 gives the full variable domain: GAGVSQSPRYKVAKRGQDVALRCDPISGHVSLFWYQQALGQGPEFLTYFQNEAQLDKSGLPSDRFFAERPEGSVSTLKIQRTQQEDSAVYLCASSLAVSHNEQFFGPGTRLTVL.

This clonotype has ten or more counts. This CDR3 is CASSAGVGPYNSPLHF. The CDR3 coding sequence is TGTGCCAGCAGCGCCGGGGTCGGGCCCTATAATTCACCCCTCCACTTT. This chain joins TRBV9 and TRBJ1-6, with no clear D. V lost 3 bases and J lost 2, with 12 bases in between. CDR1 and CDR2 from the germline V gene are SGDLS and YYNGEE. This CDR3 region has 16 residues.

The V gene is TRBV6-2 or TRBV6-3, the J gene TRBJ2-2; perhaps TRBD2 as D (7 bases). The germline V and J ends were trimmed by 4 bases and 1 base, with 25 bases remaining between them. The CDR3 totals 20 residues. Per germline, CDR1 MNHEY and CDR2 SVGEGT. In DNA, the CDR3 is TGTGCCAGCAGTTTCTTTTCAATGAGTCGGGGGGCCTTGAACACCGGGGAGCTGTTTTTT. Encoded protein: CASSFFSMSRGALNTGELFF.

The rearrangement links TRBV20-1 to TRBJ2-1; 9 bases map to TRBD2. From germline, CDR1 is DFQATT and CDR2 SNEGSKA (reference sequence). V dropped 0 bases and J dropped 0; count of bases not matched to a gene: 6. The CDR3 covers 17 residues. The CDR3 region is CSARDPSTSGSYNEQFF. The CDR3 DNA is TGCAGTGCTAGAGACCCCTCGACTAGCGGCTCCTACAATGAGCAGTTCTTC.

This clonotype has a handful of counts. The chain is built from TRBV7-9 and TRBJ2-7; 7 bases match TRBD2. Germline V CDR1 and CDR2: SEHNR, FQNEAQ (reference sequence). With V trimmed by 5 bases and J by 8 bases, 9 bases remained unmatched. This CDR3 region has 13 residues. CDR3 region: CASSPGGDGQQYV. CDR3 coding DNA: TGTGCCAGCAGCCCTGGGGGGGACGGACAGCAGTACGTC.

The CDR3 sequence is CASSEATGKETQYF. CDR3 DNA sequence: TGCGCCAGCAGCGAAGCGACAGGGAAAGAGACCCAGTACTTC. The V gene is TRBV5-1, the J gene TRBJ2-5; 7 positions agree with TRBD1. CDR1 is SGHRS, CDR2 YFSETQ, per germline. CDR3 length: 14 residues. V shed 4 bases and J 3 bases; nucleotides not matched to a gene: 6.

V usage is TRBV7-2 and J usage is TRBJ2-6; D unresolved. CDR1 and CDR2 (germline): SGHTA, FQGNSA. There are 15 residues in the CDR3. V lost 0 bases and J 2 bases, leaving 5 bases between the germline ends. CDR3 nucleotide sequence: TGTGCCAGCAGCTTAGCGTCCCCTGGGGCCAACGTCCTGACTTTC. Amino acid sequence: CASSLASPGANVLTF.

The chain is built from TRBV20-1 and TRBJ2-3; D is possibly TRBD2 (5 bases). With 1 base removed from V and 4 bases from J, the gap between germline ends came to 12 bases. Germline V CDR1 and CDR2: DFQATT, SNEGSKA (reference sequence). The CDR3 is 14 residues long. CDR3 in amino acids: CSARVPRGPDTQYF. The CDR3 DNA reads TGCAGTGCTAGAGTGCCACGAGGGCCAGATACGCAGTATTTT.

This clonotype has a count of ten or more. The V and J genes are TRBV7-2 and TRBJ1-1, with D perhaps matching TRBD1 (5 bases). This CDR3 has 13 amino acids. The germline V gene has CDR1 SGHTA and CDR2 FQGNSA. The V gene lost 5 bases and the J gene lost 2 bases, with 9 bases spanning the gap. The CDR3 nucleotides are TGTGCCAGCAGCCGGGACGGCAACACTGAAGCTTTCTTT. This encodes CASSRDGNTEAFF.

The genes are TRBV18 and TRBJ2-7, with 10 bases aligning to TRBD1. Germline lookup yields CDR1 KGHSH and CDR2 LQKENI. CDR3 length equals 13 residues. This CDR3 reads CASSPGTGAPRTV. Written as DNA, the CDR3 is TGTGCCAGCTCGCCTGGGACAGGGGCCCCTAGGACCGTC.

This clonotype was found many times. The chain is built from TRBV29-1 and TRBJ2-2, with D perhaps matching TRBD2 (5 bases). Germline assignment: CDR1 SQVTM and CDR2 ANQGSEA. The CDR3 is 15 residues long. V lost 5 bases and J 0 bases, leaving 13 bases between the germline ends. The CDR3, as DNA: TGCAGCGTTCGAAGCGGACTCGCGAACACCGGGGAGCTGTTTTTT. It translates to CSVRSGLANTGELFF.

V usage is TRBV15 and J usage is TRBJ1-2; D not resolved. With 1 base removed from V and 8 bases from J, the gap between germline ends came to 8 bases. Germline assignment: CDR1 LNHNV and CDR2 YYDKDF (reference sequence). There are 12 residues in the CDR3. CDR3 in amino acids: CATSRALRGYTF. The CDR3 bases are TGTGCCACCAGCAGAGCTCTAAGAGGCTACACCTTC.

V gene TRBV7-9 combines with J gene TRBJ2-2, with D maybe TRBD2 (5 bases). With 3 bases removed from V and 0 bases from J, the gap between germline ends came to 14 bases. CDR3 size: 17 residues. From germline, CDR1 is SEHNR and CDR2 FQNEAQ (reference sequence). The CDR3 bases are TGTGCCAGCAGCTTTTTAACGGACTTCTCGAACACCGGGGAGCTGTTTTTT. Amino acids: CASSFLTDFSNTGELFF.

In this sample, this clonotype turned up a few times. This chain links TRBV18 with TRBJ2-3; D remains ambiguous. The germline CDR1 and CDR2 sequences are KGHSH and LQKENI. The CDR3 spans 14 residues. V was clipped by 2 bases and J by 2 bases, with 8 bases between them. In DNA form, the CDR3 reads TGTGCCAGCTCACCAAATCCCGCCACAGATACGCAGTATTTT. It translates to CASSPNPATDTQYF. Full variable domain (outside the CDR3, taken from reference TRBV18 and TRBJ2-3): NAGVMQNPRHLVRRRGQEARLRCSPMKGHSHVYWYRQLPEEGLKFMVYLQKENIIDESGMPKERFSAEFPKEGPSILRIQQVVRGDSAAYFCASSPNPATDTQYFGPGTRLTVL.

This clonotype was detected only a few times. The V gene is TRBV11-2, the J gene TRBJ1-6; unclear D gene. The CDR3 length is 14 residues. Trimming shortened V by 0 bases and J by 7 bases, and 7 bases separated the two germline ends. In germline, CDR1 is SGHAT, CDR2 FQNNGV. CDR3 amino acids: CASSLEGRNSPLHF. In DNA form, the CDR3 reads TGTGCCAGCAGCTTAGAAGGCAGGAATTCACCCCTCCACTTT. The full variable domain, rest sourced from reference TRBV11-2 and TRBJ1-6, is EAGVAQSPRYKIIEKRQSVAFWCNPISGHATLYWYQQILGQGPKLLIQFQNNGVVDDSQLPKDRFSAERLKGVDSTLKIQPAKLEDSAVYLCASSLEGRNSPLHFGNGTRLTVT.

This clonotype was seen at least ten times. In DNA form, the CDR3 reads TGTGCCAGCAGGGCTCTTTCACCCCTCCACTTT. It encodes CASRALSPLHF. The chain combines TRBV7-2 with TRBJ1-6; D is unclear. This CDR3 comprises 11 residues. V was shortened by 6 bases and J by 9 bases, with 6 bases between the two germline ends. Germline V gene data show CDR1 as SGHTA and CDR2 as FQGNSA.

This clonotype was detected only a few times. The chain joins TRBV7-2 to TRBJ2-3; either TRBD1 or TRBD2 may fit D (5 bases each). The germline V gene encodes CDR1 SGHTA and CDR2 FQGNSA. The CDR3 totals 13 residues. The V end lost 5 bases, the J end lost 6 bases, and 12 bases lay between the germline ends. CDR3 bases: TGTGCCAGCAGCCCCGGGACGTTTGATACGCAGTATTTT. Its translation: CASSPGTFDTQYF.

This clonotype was seen only a few times. This chain links TRBV5-5 with TRBJ1-5, with D possibly being TRBD1 (6 bases). This CDR3 region has 12 residues. The germline CDR1 and CDR2 sequences are SGHKS and YYEKEE (reference sequence). Deletions cut 0 bases from V and 11 bases from J, with 9 bases between. CDR3 nucleotides: TGTGCCAGCAGCTTGGGAGAGGGGGCCCAGCATTTT. Translated: CASSLGEGAQHF. Full variable domain (rest looked up from reference TRBV5-5 and TRBJ1-5): DAGVTQSPTHLIKTRGQQVTLRCSPISGHKSVSWYQQVLGQGPQFIFQYYEKEERGRGNFPDRFSARQFPNYSSELNVNALLLGDSALYLCASSLGEGAQHFGDGTRLSIL.

This clonotype was recorded a few times. This chain joins TRBV28 and TRBJ2-1, with D unresolved. This CDR3 spans 15 amino acids. From germline, CDR1 is MDHEN and CDR2 SYDVKM. Trimming cost V 2 bases and J 6 bases, with 14 bases left between them. For the CDR3, the DNA is TGTGCCAGCAGTTTAATGGCGGTTTTTTCCAATGAGCAGTTCTTC. Protein: CASSLMAVFSNEQFF.

This clonotype was seen a handful of times. The rearrangement uses TRBV3-1 and TRBJ1-6, with TRBD1 as a possible D gene (6 bases). The CDR3 contains 15 residues. Per the germline V gene, CDR1 is LGHDT and CDR2 is YNNKEL (reference sequence). Trimming stripped 0 bases from V and 7 bases from J, with 10 bases between. CDR3 bases: TGTGCCAGCAGCCAAGAGGGACAACGAAATTCACCCCTCCACTTT. Residues: CASSQEGQRNSPLHF.

This sequence joins TRBV9 and TRBJ2-1; D unclear. Trimming stripped 2 bases from V and 4 bases from J, with 7 bases between. CDR3 length: 13 amino acids. Germline V gives CDR1 SGDLS, CDR2 YYNGEE. The CDR3 DNA follows: TGTGCCAGCAGCGTGGCCGGGTACAATGAGCAGTTCTTC. It encodes CASSVAGYNEQFF.

This clonotype showed up many times. The chain is built from TRBV4-2 and TRBJ2-1; 11 nucleotides align to TRBD2. The germline gives CDR1 LGHNA, CDR2 YNFKEQ. This CDR3 is 16 amino acids long. V trimming: 0 bases; J trimming: 3 bases; junction bases outside the gene matches: 1. CDR3 loop: CASSQDGTSGYNEQFF. DNA for the CDR3: TGTGCCAGCAGCCAAGATGGGACTAGCGGCTACAATGAGCAGTTCTTC.

This clonotype showed up just a few times. The V call is TRBV7-6, the J call TRBJ1-2; TRBD1 is a possible D gene (6 bases). The CDR3 sequence is 15 residues long. Trimming stripped 5 bases from V and 5 bases from J, with 18 bases between. Germline CDR1 is SGHVS and CDR2 is FNYEAQ. The CDR3 DNA sequence: TGTGCCAGCAGCCTAACTTCGGACAGCTTATATGGCTACACCTTC. This codes for CASSLTSDSLYGYTF.

This clonotype has at least ten counts. The J gene is TRBJ2-1, the V gene TRBV4-3; D unclear. Germline V gene lookup returns CDR1 LGHNA and CDR2 YSLEER. The CDR3 totals 14 residues. The V gene lost 1 base and the J gene lost 3 bases, with 7 bases spanning the gap. The CDR3 loop is CASSQGTYYNEQFF. The DNA of the CDR3 is TGCGCCAGCAGCCAAGGGACCTACTACAATGAGCAGTTCTTC.